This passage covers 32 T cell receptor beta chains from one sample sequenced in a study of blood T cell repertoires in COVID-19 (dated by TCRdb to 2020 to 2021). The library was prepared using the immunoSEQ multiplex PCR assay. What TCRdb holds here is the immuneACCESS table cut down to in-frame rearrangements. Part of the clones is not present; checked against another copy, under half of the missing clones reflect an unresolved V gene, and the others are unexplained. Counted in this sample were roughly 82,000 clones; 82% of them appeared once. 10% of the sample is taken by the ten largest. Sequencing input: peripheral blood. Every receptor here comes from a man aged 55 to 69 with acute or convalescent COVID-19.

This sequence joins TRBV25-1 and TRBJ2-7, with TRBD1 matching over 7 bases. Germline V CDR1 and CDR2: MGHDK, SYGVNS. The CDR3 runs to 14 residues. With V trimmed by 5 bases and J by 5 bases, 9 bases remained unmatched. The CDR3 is CASSLTGAKNEQYF. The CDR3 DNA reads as TGTGCCAGCAGTTTAACAGGGGCAAAAAACGAGCAGTACTTC.

This CDR3 reads CASSATTSGTGELFF. The CDR3 DNA sequence: TGCGCCAGCAGTGCTACTACCAGCGGCACCGGGGAGCTGTTTTTT. The chain employs TRBV10-1 and TRBJ2-2; TRBD2 is a possible D gene (5 bases). Germline CDR1 reads WNHNN; CDR2 reads SYGVQD (reference sequence). Trimming pared 4 bases from V and 4 bases from J, leaving 13 bases between. This CDR3 region has 15 residues.

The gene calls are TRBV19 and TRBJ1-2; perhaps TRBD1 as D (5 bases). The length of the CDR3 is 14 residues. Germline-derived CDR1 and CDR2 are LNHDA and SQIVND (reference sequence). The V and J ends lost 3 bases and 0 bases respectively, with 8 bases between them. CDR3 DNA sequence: TGTGCCAGTAGTATTTGGGGCTCTAACTATGGCTACACCTTC. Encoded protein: CASSIWGSNYGYTF. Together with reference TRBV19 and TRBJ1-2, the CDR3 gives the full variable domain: DGGITQSPKYLFRKEGQNVTLSCEQNLNHDAMYWYRQDPGQGLRLIYYSQIVNDFQKGDIAEGYSVSREKKESFPLTVTSAQKNPTAFYLCASSIWGSNYGYTFGSGTRLTVV.

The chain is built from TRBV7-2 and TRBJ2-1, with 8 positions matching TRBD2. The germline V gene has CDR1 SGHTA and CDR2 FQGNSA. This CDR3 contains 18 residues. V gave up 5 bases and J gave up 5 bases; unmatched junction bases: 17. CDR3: CASSGIRPSIAGNNEQFF. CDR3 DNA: TGTGCCAGCAGCGGAATTCGCCCCTCGATAGCGGGGAACAATGAGCAGTTCTTC.

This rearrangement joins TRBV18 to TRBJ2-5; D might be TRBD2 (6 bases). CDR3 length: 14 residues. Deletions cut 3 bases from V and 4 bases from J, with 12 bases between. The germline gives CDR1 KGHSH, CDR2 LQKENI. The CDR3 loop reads CASSPQRLGETQYF. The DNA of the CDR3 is TGTGCCAGCTCACCCCAAAGACTAGGAGAGACCCAGTACTTC.

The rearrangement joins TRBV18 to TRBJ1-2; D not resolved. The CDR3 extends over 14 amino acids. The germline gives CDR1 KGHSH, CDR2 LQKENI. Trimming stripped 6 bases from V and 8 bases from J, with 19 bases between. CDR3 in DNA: TGTGCCAGCTCCCCCCCTAGCCTTAGTTGGGGCTACACCTTC. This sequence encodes CASSPPSLSWGYTF.

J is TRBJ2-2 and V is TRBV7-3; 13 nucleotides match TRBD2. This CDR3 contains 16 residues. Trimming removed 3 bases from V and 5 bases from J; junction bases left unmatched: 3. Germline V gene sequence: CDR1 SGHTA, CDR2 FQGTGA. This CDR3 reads CASSFRLAGGTGELFF. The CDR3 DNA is TGTGCCAGCAGCTTCCGACTAGCGGGGGGTACCGGGGAGCTGTTTTTT. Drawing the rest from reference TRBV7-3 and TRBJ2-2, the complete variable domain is GAGVSQTPSNKVTEKGKYVELRCDPISGHTALYWYRQSLGQGPEFLIYFQGTGAADDSGLPNDRFFAVRPEGSVSTLKIQRTERGDSAVYLCASSFRLAGGTGELFFGEGSRLTVL.

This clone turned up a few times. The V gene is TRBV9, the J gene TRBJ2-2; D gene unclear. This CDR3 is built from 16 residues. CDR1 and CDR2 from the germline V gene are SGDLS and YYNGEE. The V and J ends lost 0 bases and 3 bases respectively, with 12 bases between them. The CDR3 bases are TGTGCCAGCAGCGTAGCTCCCACCGCGGACACCGGGGAGCTGTTTTTT. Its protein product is CASSVAPTADTGELFF.

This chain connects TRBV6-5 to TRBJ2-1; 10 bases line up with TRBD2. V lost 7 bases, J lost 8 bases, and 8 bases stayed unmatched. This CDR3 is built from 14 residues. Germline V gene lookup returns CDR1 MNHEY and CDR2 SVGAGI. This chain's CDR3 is CASKASGRFDEQFF. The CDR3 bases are TGTGCCAGCAAGGCTAGCGGGAGATTCGATGAGCAGTTCTTC.

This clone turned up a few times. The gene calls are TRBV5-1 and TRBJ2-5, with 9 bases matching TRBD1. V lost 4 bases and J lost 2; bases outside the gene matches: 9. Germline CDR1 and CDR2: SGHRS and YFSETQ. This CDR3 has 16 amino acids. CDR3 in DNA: TGCGCCAGCAGCCGAAGTACCGGGACAGGGCAAGAGACCCAGTACTTC. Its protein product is CASSRSTGTGQETQYF.

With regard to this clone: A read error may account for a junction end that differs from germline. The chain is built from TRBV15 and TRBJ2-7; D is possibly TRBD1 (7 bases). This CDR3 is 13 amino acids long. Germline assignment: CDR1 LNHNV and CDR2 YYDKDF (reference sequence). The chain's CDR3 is CAISRGAAGEQYF. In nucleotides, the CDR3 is TGTGCCATCAGCAGGGGGGCCGCAGGGGAGCAGTACTTC. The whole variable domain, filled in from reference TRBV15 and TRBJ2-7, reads DAMVIQNPRYQVTQFGKPVTLSCSQTLNHNVMYWYQQKSSQAPKLLFHYYDKDFNNEADTPDNFQSRRPNTSFCFLDIRSPGLGDTAMYLCAISRGAAGEQYFGPGTRLTVT.

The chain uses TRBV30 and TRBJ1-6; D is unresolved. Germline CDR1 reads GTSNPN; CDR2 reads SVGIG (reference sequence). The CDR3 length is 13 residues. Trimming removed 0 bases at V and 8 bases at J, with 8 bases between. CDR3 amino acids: CAWSVRGYSPLHF. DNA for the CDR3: TGTGCCTGGAGTGTACGGGGTTATTCACCCCTCCACTTT.

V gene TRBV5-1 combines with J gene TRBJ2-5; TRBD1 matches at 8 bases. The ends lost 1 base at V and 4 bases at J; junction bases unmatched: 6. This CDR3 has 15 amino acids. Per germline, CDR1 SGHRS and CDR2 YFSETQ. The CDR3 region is CASSLTGGRGETQYF. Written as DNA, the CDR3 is TGCGCCAGCAGCTTGACAGGGGGGCGAGGAGAGACCCAGTACTTC.

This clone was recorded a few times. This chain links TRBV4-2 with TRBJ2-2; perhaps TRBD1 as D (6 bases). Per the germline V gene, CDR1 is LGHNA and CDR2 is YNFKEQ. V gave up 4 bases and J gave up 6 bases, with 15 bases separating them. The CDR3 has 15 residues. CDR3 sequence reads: CASSRGRDTSGELFF. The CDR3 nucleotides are TGTGCCAGCAGCCGAGGCCGGGACACCTCCGGGGAGCTGTTTTTT.

The CDR3 DNA reads TGTGCCAGCTCACCACCGGGGGCGTCAGGCAATCAGCCCCAGCATTTT. It codes for CASSPPGASGNQPQHF. V and J are TRBV18 and TRBJ1-5; D perhaps matches TRBD1 (6 bases). Germline V gene lookup returns CDR1 KGHSH and CDR2 LQKENI. Trimming took 0 bases from V and 2 from J, leaving 11 bases between them. The CDR3 is made up of 16 amino acids. The variable domain in full, completed from reference TRBV18 and TRBJ1-5, reads NAGVMQNPRHLVRRRGQEARLRCSPMKGHSHVYWYRQLPEEGLKFMVYLQKENIIDESGMPKERFSAEFPKEGPSILRIQQVVRGDSAAYFCASSPPGASGNQPQHFGDGTRLSIL.

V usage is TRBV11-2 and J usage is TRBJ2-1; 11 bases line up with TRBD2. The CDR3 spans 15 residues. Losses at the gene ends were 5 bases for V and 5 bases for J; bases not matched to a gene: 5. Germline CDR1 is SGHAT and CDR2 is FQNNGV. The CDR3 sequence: CASSLGLAVNNEQFF. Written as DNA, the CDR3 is TGTGCCAGCAGCCTGGGACTAGCGGTTAACAATGAGCAGTTCTTC.

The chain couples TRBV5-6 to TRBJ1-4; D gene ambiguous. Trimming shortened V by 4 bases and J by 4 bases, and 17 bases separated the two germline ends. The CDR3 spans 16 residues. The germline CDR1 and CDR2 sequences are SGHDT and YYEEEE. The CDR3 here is CASSPAGYGVNEKLFF. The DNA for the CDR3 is TGTGCCAGCAGCCCGGCGGGCTACGGCGTTAATGAAAAACTGTTTTTT.

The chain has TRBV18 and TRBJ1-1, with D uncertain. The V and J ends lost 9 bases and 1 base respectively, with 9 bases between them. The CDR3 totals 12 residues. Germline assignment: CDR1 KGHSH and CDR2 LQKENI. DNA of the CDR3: TGTGCCAGTTTTCAGTGGAACACTGAAGCTTTCTTT. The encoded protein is CASFQWNTEAFF.

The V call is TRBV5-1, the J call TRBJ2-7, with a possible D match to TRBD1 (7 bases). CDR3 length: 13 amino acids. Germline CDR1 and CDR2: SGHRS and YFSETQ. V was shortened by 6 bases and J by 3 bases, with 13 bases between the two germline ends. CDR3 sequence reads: CASTNQGGYEQYF. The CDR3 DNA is TGCGCCAGCACGAATCAGGGGGGCTACGAGCAGTACTTC. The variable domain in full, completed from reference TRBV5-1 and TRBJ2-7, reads KAGVTQTPRYLIKTRGQQVTLSCSPISGHRSVSWYQQTPGQGLQFLFEYFSETQRNKGNFPGRFSGRQFSNSRSEMNVSTLELGDSALYLCASTNQGGYEQYFGPGTRLTVT.

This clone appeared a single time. The CDR3, as DNA: TGTGCCAGCAGTCGTAACTCCGGGACATCTAAAGAGACCCAGTACTTC. It encodes CASSRNSGTSKETQYF. The gene calls are TRBV7-9 and TRBJ2-5, with a possible D match to TRBD1 (6 bases). V gave up 6 bases and J gave up 3 bases, with 20 bases separating them. CDR3 length equals 16 residues. Germline loops: CDR1 SEHNR, CDR2 FQNEAQ (reference sequence).

The CDR3 sequence is CASSQATGVPSIFTDTQYF. For the CDR3, the DNA is TGCGCCAGCAGCCAAGCGACAGGGGTCCCTTCCATCTTCACAGATACGCAGTATTTT. The V and J genes are TRBV4-1 and TRBJ2-3, with 8 bases identical to TRBD1. The ends lost 1 base at V and 2 bases at J; junction bases unmatched: 14. Germline V gene data show CDR1 as MGHRA and CDR2 as YSYEKL. The CDR3 is 19 residues long.

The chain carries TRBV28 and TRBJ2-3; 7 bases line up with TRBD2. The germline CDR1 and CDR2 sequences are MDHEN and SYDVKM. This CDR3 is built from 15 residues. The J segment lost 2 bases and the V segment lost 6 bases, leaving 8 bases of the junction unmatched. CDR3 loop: CASRLGGRLTDTQYF. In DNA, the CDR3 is TGTGCCAGCAGGTTGGGCGGGAGACTCACAGATACGCAGTATTTT.

CDR3 protein: CASSAGRYNEQFF. Here the CDR3 DNA reads TGTGCCAGTAGTGCAGGGCGTTACAATGAGCAGTTCTTC. J is TRBJ2-1 and V is TRBV19, with D perhaps TRBD1 (5 bases). This CDR3 is built from 13 residues. V was clipped by 5 bases and J by 4 bases, with 9 bases between them. Germline V gives CDR1 LNHDA, CDR2 SQIVND (reference sequence).

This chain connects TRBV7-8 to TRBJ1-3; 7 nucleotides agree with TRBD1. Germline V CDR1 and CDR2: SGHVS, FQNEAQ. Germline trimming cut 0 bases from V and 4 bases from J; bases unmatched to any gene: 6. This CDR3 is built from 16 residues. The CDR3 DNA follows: TGTGCCAGCAGCTTAGCGTTGACAGGGCGCGGAAACACCATATATTTT. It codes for CASSLALTGRGNTIYF.

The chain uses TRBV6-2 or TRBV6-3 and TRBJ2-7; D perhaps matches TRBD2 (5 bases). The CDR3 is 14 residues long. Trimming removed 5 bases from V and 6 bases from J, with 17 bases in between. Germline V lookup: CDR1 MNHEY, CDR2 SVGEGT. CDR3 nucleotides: TGTGCCAGCAGTACCACACTAGTCCCTGGCGAGCAGTACTTC. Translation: CASSTTLVPGEQYF.

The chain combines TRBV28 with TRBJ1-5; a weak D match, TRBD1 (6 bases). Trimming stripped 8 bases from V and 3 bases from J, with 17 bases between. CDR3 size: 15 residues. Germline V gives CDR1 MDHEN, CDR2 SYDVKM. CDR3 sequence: CASVIPNRDNQPQHF. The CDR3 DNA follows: TGTGCCAGCGTGATTCCAAACAGGGACAATCAGCCCCAGCATTTT.

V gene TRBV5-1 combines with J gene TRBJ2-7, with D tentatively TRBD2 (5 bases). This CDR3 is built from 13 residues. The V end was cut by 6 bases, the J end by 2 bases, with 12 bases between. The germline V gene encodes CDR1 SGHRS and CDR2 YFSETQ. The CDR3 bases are TGCGCCAGCACACGGGAAGGCCCCTACGAGCAGTACTTC. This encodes CASTREGPYEQYF.

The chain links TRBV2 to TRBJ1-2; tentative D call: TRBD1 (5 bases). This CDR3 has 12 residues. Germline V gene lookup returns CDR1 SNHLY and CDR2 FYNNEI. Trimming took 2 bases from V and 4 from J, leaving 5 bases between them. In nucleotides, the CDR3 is TGTGCCAGCAGTGAACAGGGCTATGGCTACACCTTC. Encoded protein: CASSEQGYGYTF.

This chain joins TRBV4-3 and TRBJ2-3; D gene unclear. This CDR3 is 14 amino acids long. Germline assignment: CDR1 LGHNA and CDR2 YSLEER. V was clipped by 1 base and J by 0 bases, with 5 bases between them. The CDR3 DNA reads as TGCGCCAGCAGCCAAGGGGCTAGCACAGATACGCAGTATTTT. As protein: CASSQGASTDTQYF.

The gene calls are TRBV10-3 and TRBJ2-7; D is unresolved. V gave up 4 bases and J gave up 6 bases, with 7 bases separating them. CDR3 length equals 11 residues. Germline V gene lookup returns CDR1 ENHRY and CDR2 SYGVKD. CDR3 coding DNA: TGTGCCATCAGTGGTACCGGCGAGCAGTACTTC. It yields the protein CAISGTGEQYF.

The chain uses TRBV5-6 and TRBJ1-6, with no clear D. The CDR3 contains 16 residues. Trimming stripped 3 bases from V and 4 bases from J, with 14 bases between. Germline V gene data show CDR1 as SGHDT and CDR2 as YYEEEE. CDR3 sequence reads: CASSSWTPGYNSPLHF. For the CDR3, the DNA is TGTGCCAGCAGCTCCTGGACCCCGGGATATAATTCACCCCTCCACTTT.

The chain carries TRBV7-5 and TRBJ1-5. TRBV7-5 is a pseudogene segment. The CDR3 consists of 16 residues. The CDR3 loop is CARSLGRILDYQPQHF. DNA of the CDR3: TGTGCCAGAAGCTTAGGCCGAATTCTCGACTATCAGCCCCAGCATTTT.